This T cell receptor (beta chain) was identified in a study of T-cell reconstitution after alpha-beta-depleted transplantation in children. Study-wide results and limits: Recipient T cells and thymic progenitors that survived were the source of the high TCRbeta diversity seen at day 60 in some patients.

Construction of the TCRbeta library involved unique molecular identifiers. TCRdb called the PCR reads again in MiXCR, with one record for every CDR3 protein. Here the sample spans under 300,000 distinct CDR3 sequences, around a tenth being singletons. Germline assignment: CDR1 SGHNT and CDR2 YYREEE (reference sequence). Trimming took off 4 bases at V and 8 bases at J, with 15 bases between the two ends. This CDR3 has 13 amino acids. This clonotype has a count of ten or more. Its antigen is currently unknown. This sequence originates from a male patient between 2 and 10 years old who had a stem cell transplant for chronic granulomatous disease, so the T cells may come from the graft donor. The starting material was peripheral blood, obtained 180 days after TCRalphabeta/CD19-depleted stem cell transplant. The rearrangement uses TRBV5-4 and TRBJ1-1; D is possibly TRBD1 (5 bases). CDR3 sequence reads: CASSPIDSGEAFF. CDR3 DNA sequence: TGTGCCAGCAGCCCTATCGACAGCGGGGAAGCTTTCTTT.